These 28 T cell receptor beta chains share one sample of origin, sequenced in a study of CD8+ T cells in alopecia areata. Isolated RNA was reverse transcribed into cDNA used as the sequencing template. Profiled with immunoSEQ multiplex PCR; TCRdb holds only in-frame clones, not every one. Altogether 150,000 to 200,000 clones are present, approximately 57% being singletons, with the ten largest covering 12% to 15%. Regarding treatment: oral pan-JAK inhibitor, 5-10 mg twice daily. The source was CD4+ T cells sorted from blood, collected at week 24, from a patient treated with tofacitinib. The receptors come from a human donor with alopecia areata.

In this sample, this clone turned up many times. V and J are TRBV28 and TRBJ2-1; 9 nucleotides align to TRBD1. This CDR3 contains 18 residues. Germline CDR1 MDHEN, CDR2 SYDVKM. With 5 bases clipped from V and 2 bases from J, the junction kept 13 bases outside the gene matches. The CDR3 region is CASSTTRDRVRTYNEQFF. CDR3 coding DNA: TGTGCCAGCAGTACGACCCGGGACAGGGTTCGTACCTACAATGAGCAGTTCTTC.

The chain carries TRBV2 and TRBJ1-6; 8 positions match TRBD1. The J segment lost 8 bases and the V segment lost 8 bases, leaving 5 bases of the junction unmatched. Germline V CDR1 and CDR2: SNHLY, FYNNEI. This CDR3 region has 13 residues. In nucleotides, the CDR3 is TGTGCCAGCCCGGGACAGGACGATTCACCCCTCCACTTT. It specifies CASPGQDDSPLHF.

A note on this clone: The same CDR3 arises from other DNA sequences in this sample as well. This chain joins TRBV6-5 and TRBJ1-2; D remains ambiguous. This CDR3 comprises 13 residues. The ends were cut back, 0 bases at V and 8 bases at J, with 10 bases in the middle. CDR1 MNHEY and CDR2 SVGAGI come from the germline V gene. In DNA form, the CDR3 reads TGTGCCAGCAGTTACTCGGCAGATGGGGGCTACACCTTC. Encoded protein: CASSYSADGGYTF.

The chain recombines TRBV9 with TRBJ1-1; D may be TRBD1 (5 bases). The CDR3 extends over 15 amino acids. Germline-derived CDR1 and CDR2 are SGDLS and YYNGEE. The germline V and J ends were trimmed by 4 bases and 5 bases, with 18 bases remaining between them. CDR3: CASSPRPGMETEAFF. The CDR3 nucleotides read TGTGCCAGCAGCCCCCGTCCAGGGATGGAGACTGAAGCTTTCTTT.

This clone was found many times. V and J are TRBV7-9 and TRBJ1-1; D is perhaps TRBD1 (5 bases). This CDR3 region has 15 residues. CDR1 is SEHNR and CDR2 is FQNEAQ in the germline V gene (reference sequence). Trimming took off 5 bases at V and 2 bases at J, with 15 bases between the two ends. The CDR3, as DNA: TGTGCCAGCAGCGGCACGGACATTCTAAACACTGAAGCTTTCTTT. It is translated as CASSGTDILNTEAFF.

The CDR3 nucleotides are TGCGCCAGCAGCCCCAGGAGCAGGGGTTACACTGAAGCTTTCTTT. Translating gives CASSPRSRGYTEAFF. The V call is TRBV5-1, the J call TRBJ1-1; D may be TRBD1 (6 bases). Germline CDR1 reads SGHRS; CDR2 reads YFSETQ. V lost 4 bases to trimming and J lost 3 bases, with 16 bases between them. The CDR3 totals 15 residues.

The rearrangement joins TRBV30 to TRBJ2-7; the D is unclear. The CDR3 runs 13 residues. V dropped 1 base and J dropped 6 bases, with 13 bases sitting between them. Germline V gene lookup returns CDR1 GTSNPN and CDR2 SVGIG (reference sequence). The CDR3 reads CAWSDTGRGEQYF. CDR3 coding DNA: TGTGCCTGGAGTGATACGGGCCGAGGCGAGCAGTACTTC. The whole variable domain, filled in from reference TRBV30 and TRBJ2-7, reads SQTIHQWPATLVQPVGSPLSLECTVEGTSNPNLYWYRQAAGRGLQLLFYSVGIGQISSEVPQNLSASRPQDRQFILSSKKLLLSDSGFYLCAWSDTGRGEQYFGPGTRLTVT.

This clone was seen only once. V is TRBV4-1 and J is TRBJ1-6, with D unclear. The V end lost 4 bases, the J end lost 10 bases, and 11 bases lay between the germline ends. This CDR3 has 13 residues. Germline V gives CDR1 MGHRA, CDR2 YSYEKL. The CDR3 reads CASSPRDPSPLHF. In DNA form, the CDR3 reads TGCGCCAGCAGCCCGCGAGACCCGTCACCCCTCCACTTT.

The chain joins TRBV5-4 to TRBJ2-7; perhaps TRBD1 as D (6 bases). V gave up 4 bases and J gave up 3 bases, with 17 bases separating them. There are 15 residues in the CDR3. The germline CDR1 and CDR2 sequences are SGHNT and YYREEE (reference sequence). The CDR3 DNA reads TGTGCCAGCAGCCCCTCCGGGACAACCGTCTACGAGCAGTACTTC. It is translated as CASSPSGTTVYEQYF.

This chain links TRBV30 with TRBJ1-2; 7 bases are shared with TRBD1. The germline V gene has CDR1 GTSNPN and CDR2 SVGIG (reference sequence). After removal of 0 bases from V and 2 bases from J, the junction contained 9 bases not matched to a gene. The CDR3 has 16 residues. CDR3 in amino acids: CAWSVIGGTANYGYTF. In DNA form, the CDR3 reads TGTGCCTGGAGTGTAATAGGAGGGACAGCAAACTATGGCTACACCTTC.

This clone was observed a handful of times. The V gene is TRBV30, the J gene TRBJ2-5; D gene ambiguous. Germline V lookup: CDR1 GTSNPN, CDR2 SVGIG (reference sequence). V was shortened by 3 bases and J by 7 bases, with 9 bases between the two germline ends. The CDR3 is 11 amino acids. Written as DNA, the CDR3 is TGTGCCTGGAGCGGCCTGGGGACCCAGTACTTC. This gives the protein CAWSGLGTQYF.

As DNA, the CDR3 is TGCGCCAGCAGCCCGGACAGGGTCGGCAATGAGCAGTTCTTC. Its translation is CASSPDRVGNEQFF. J is TRBJ2-1 and V is TRBV5-1, with 8 bases identical to TRBD1. From germline, CDR1 is SGHRS and CDR2 YFSETQ. The ends lost 4 bases at V and 6 bases at J; junction bases unmatched: 6. The CDR3 spans 14 residues.

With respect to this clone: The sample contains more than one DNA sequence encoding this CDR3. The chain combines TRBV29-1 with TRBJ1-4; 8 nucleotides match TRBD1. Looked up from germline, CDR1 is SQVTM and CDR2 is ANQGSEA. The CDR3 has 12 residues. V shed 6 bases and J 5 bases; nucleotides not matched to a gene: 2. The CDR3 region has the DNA TGCAGCGTGAGACAGGGGAATGAAAAACTGTTTTTT. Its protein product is CSVRQGNEKLFF.

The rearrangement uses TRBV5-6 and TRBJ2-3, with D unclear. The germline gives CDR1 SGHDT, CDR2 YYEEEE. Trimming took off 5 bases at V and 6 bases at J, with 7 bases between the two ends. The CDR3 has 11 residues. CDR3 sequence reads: CASRFRDTQYF. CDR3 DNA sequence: TGTGCCAGCAGGTTCCGTGATACGCAGTATTTT.

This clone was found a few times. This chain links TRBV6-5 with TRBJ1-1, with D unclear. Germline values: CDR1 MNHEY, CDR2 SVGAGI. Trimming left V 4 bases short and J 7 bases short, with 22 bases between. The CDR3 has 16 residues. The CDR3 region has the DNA TGTGCCAGCAGTTTTGGGTCGACGAGGCCCGGCGGTGAAGCTTTCTTT. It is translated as CASSFGSTRPGGEAFF.

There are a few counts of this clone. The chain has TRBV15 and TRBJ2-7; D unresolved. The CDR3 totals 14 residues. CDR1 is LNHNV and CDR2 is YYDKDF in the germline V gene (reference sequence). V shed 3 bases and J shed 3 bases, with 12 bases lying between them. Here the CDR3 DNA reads TGTGCCACCAGCAGGGAAGGCGATCACTACGAGCAGTACTTC. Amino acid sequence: CATSREGDHYEQYF.

For the CDR3, the DNA is TGTGCCAGCAGGGACTTGTCGACCGGGGAGCTGTTTTTT. This sequence encodes CASRDLSTGELFF. This sequence joins TRBV2 and TRBJ2-2, with D maybe TRBD2 (5 bases). The CDR3 loop spans 13 amino acids. Germline CDR1 and CDR2: SNHLY and FYNNEI. Deletions cut 6 bases from V and 5 bases from J, with 10 bases between.

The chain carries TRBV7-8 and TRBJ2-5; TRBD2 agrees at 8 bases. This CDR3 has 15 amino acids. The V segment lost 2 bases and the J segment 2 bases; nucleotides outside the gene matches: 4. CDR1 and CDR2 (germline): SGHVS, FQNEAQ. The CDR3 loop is CASSLQRGSQETQYF. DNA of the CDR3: TGTGCCAGCAGCTTACAGCGGGGGTCACAAGAGACCCAGTACTTC.

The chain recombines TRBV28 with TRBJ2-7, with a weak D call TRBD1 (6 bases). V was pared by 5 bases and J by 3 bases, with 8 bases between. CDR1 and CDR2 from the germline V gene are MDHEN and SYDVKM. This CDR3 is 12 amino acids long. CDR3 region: CASSGQIYEQYF. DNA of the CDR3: TGTGCCAGCAGTGGACAGATCTACGAGCAGTACTTC.

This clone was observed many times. The CDR3 protein is CASNFGQVVHQPQHF. In nucleotides, the CDR3 is TGTGCCAGTAATTTCGGACAGGTAGTCCATCAGCCCCAGCATTTT. This sequence joins TRBV19 and TRBJ1-5, with 7 nucleotides matching TRBD1. The V and J ends lost 7 bases and 5 bases, in that order; junction bases with no gene match: 11. Germline CDR1 and CDR2: LNHDA and SQIVND (reference sequence). This CDR3 is 15 amino acids long. The entire variable domain, with the rest obtained from reference TRBV19 and TRBJ1-5, is as follows: DGGITQSPKYLFRKEGQNVTLSCEQNLNHDAMYWYRQDPGQGLRLIYYSQIVNDFQKGDIAEGYSVSREKKESFPLTVTSAQKNPTAFYLCASNFGQVVHQPQHFGDGTRLSIL.

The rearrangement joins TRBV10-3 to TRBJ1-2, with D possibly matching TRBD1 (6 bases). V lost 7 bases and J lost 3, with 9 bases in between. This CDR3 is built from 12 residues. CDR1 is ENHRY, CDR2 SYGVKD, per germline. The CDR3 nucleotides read TGTGCCATCACTCCAGGGGACTATGGCTACACCTTC. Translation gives CAITPGDYGYTF.

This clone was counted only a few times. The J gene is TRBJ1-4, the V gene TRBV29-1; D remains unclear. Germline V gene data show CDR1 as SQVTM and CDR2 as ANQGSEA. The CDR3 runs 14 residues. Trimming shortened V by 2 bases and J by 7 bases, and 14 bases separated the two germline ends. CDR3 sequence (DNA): TGCAGCGTTGAAAGCGGGTTCGCGGGTGAAAAACTGTTTTTT. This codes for CSVESGFAGEKLFF.

Here the CDR3 DNA reads TGCAGCGAAGTGCGGGGAGGAAACACAGATACGCAGTATTTT. Translating gives CSEVRGGNTDTQYF. This chain connects TRBV29-1 to TRBJ2-3; a weak D match, TRBD2 (6 bases). This CDR3 contains 14 residues. V was cut by 7 bases and J by 2 bases, with 16 bases left in between. CDR1 and CDR2 (germline): SQVTM, ANQGSEA.

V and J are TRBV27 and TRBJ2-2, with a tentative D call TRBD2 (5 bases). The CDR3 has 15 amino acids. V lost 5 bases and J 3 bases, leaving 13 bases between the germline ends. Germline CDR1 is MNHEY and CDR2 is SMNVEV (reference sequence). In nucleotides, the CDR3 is TGTGCCAGCAGTCCCAACCGGGGAGACACCGGGGAGCTGTTTTTT. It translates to CASSPNRGDTGELFF.

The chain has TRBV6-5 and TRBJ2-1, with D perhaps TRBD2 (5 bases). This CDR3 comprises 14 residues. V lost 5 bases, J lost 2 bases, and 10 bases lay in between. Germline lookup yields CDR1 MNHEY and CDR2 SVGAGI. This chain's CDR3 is CASSTSGTYNEQFF. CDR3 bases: TGTGCCAGCAGTACATCCGGGACCTACAATGAGCAGTTCTTC.

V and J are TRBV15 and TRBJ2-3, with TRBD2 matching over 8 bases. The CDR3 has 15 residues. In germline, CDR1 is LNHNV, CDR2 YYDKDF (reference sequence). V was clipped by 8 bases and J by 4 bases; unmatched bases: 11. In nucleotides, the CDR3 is TGTGCCACCCGGGGGGGCCTAGAGGGCGCAGATACGCAGTATTTT. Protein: CATRGGLEGADTQYF.

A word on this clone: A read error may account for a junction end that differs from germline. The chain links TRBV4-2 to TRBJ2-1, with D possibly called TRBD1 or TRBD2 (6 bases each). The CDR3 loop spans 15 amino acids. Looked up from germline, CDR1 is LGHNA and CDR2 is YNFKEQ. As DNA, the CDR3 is TGTGCCACCAGCTCGAGGGGGGTACGCTACAATGAGCAGTTCTTC. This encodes CATSSRGVRYNEQFF.

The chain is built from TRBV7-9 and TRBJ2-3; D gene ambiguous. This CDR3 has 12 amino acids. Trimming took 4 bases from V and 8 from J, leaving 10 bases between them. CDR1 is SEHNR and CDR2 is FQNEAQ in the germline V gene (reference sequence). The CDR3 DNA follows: TGTGCCAGCAGCTACGAGTTTGGTACGCAGTATTTT. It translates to CASSYEFGTQYF. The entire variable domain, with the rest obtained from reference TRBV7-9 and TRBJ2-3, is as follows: DTGVSQNPRHKITKRGQNVTFRCDPISEHNRLYWYRQTLGQGPEFLTYFQNEAQLEKSRLLSDRFSAERPKGSFSTLEIQRTEQGDSAMYLCASSYEFGTQYFGPGTRLTVL.